The clone carrying this T cell receptor (beta chain) was observed at least ten times. Its cognate antigen is unknown. TCRdb passed the RT-PCR reads through MiXCR, listing each CDR3 protein once. The sample holds approximately 480,000 distinct CDR3 sequences, around 9.9% seen once. Germline V gene sequence: CDR1 MDHEN, CDR2 SYDVKM. With 5 bases clipped from V and 9 bases from J, the junction kept 12 bases outside the gene matches. The CDR3 is 16 amino acids. These data originate in a study of response to subunit inactivated influenza vaccine. Study-level findings and limits: New T cells are recruited in small numbers by each seasonal influenza vaccination, according to the authors' suggestion.

The chain carries TRBV28 and TRBJ2-1, with TRBD2 matching 11 bases. The source is a man over 45 who received an inactivated influenza vaccine. This sample comprised PBMCs from blood, obtained 40 to 50 days after vaccination. This chain's CDR3 is CASSPFSGRAGVEQFF. CDR3 coding DNA: TGTGCCAGCAGTCCCTTTAGCGGGAGGGCCGGGGTTGAGCAGTTCTTC.